The T cell receptor beta chain under discussion was sequenced for a study of blood T cell repertoires in COVID-19. Study overall: COVID-19 samples, acute and convalescent, were from the United States, Italy and Spain. T cells, B-cell-depleted T cells, or PBMCs supplied cDNA or gDNA.

Method: immunoSEQ multiplex PCR; TCRdb's copy keeps in-frame clones and lacks some. The data show around 400,000 clones, around 87% seen once. V lost 0 bases to trimming and J lost 10 bases; unmatched junction nucleotides: 14. Germline values: CDR1 SGHRS, CDR2 YFSETQ. There are 17 residues in the CDR3. The sequencing input was peripheral blood. This TCR derives from an older woman with COVID-19, enrolled during active disease. V gene TRBV5-1 combines with J gene TRBJ2-1; 9 nucleotides match TRBD2. The chain's CDR3 is CASSLAPEAGGPGEQFF. The CDR3 DNA follows: TGCGCCAGCAGCTTGGCTCCAGAAGCGGGGGGCCCTGGGGAGCAGTTCTTC.